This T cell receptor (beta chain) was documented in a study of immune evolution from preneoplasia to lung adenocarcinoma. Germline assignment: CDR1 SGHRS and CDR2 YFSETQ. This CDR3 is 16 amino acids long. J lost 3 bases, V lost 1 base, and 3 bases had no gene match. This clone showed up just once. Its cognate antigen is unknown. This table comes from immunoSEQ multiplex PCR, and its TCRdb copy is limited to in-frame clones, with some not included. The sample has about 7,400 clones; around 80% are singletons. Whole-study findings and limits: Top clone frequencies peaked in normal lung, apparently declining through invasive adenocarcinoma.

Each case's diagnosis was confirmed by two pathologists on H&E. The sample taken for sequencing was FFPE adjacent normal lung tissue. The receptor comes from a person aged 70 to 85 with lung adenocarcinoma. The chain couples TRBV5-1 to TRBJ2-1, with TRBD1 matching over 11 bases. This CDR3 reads CASSLTGTGGYNEQFF. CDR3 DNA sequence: TGCGCCAGCAGCTTGACCGGGACAGGGGGCTACAATGAGCAGTTCTTC.